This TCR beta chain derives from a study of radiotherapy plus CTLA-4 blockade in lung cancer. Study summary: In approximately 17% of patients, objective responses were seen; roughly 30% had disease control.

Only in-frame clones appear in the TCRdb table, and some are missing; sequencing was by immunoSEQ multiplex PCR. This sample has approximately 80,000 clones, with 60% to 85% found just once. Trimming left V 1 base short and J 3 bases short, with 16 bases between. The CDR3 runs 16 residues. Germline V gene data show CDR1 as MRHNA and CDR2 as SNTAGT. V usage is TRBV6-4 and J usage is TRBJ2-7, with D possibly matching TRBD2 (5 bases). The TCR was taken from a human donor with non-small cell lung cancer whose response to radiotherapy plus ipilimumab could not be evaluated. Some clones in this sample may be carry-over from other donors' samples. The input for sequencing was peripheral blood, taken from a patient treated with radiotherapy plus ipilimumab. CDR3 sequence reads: CASSDCPPSWVYEQYF. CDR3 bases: TGTGCCAGCAGTGACTGTCCCCCTAGCTGGGTCTACGAGCAGTACTTC.